This is a list of T cell receptor beta chains from one sample in a study of OX40 agonist ivuxolimab in advanced cancers. TCRdb's table, derived via immunoSEQ multiplex PCR, lists solely in-frame clones and lacks some. This table has around 44,000 clones, around 85% appearing once. The specimen comprised CD4+ or CD8+ T cells sorted from blood, sampled in a trial of the OX40 agonist ivuxolimab. The receptors derive from an adult with an advanced solid tumor such as melanoma, head and neck, liver or kidney cancer. Each CDR3 is given with its conserved first and last residue. D genes are given only for firm matches. Expanded clones get a size class; other rows say once, few or many, or leave the size out.

D: TRBD2
J: TRBJ2-2
V: TRBV11-3
size: .
CDR3: CASSPDAGVGGELFF
DNA: TGTGCCAGCAGCCCAGACGCGGGGGTAGGAGGGGAGCTGTTTTTT

D: .
J: TRBJ1-2
V: TRBV9
size: .
CDR3: CASSVGLAGYTF
DNA: TGTGCCAGCAGCGTAGGACTCGCCGGCTACACCTTC

D: .
J: TRBJ1-2
V: TRBV19
size: .
CDR3: CASSKLARYGYTF
DNA: TGTGCCAGTAGTAAACTCGCCAGGTATGGCTACACCTTC

D: TRBD1
J: TRBJ1-1
V: TRBV4-1
size: .
CDR3: CASSHRYGAGGSPPEAFF
DNA: TGCGCCAGCAGCCATCGTTATGGTGCAGGGGGCTCCCCTCCTGAAGCTTTCTTT

D: .
J: TRBJ2-7
V: TRBV27
size: .
CDR3: CASSLDSATYEQYF
DNA: TGTGCCAGCAGTCTCGATAGCGCTACCTACGAGCAGTACTTC

D: TRBD2
J: TRBJ2-7
V: TRBV5-1
size: .
CDR3: CASSTLAGVAYEQYF
DNA: TGCGCCAGCAGCACACTAGCGGGAGTAGCGTACGAGCAGTACTTC

D: .
J: TRBJ2-5
V: TRBV5-1
size: .
CDR3: CASSFPGEETQYF
DNA: TGCGCCAGCAGCTTTCCGGGAGAGGAGACCCAGTACTTC

D: .
J: TRBJ2-1
V: TRBV7-9
size: .
CDR3: CASSFRGTARDEQFF
DNA: TGTGCCAGCAGCTTCCGGGGGACCGCCCGCGATGAGCAGTTCTTC

D: .
J: TRBJ1-3
V: TRBV6-5
size: .
CDR3: CASGPRGISGNTIYF
DNA: TGTGCCAGCGGACCCAGGGGAATCTCTGGAAACACCATATATTTT

D: TRBD2
J: TRBJ2-1
V: TRBV29-1
size: few
CDR3: CSIGTSGTEQFF
DNA: TGCAGCATTGGGACTAGCGGCACTGAGCAGTTCTTC

D: .
J: TRBJ1-2
V: TRBV5-8
size: once
CDR3: CASSDPGRSDGYTF
DNA: TGTGCCAGCAGCGACCCCGGGAGATCTGACGGCTACACCTTC

D: TRBD1
J: TRBJ1-4
V: TRBV15
size: .
CDR3: CATSRDTTGVNEKLFF
DNA: TGTGCCACCAGCAGAGATACGACAGGGGTTAATGAAAAACTGTTTTTT

D: TRBD2
J: TRBJ2-7
V: TRBV2
size: few
CDR3: CASSEGSGRAPYEQYF
DNA: TGTGCCAGCAGTGAGGGTAGCGGGAGAGCCCCCTACGAGCAGTACTTC

D: .
J: TRBJ1-6
V: TRBV6-5
size: few
CDR3: CASSYSGGPLHF
DNA: TGTGCCAGCAGTTACTCAGGGGGACCCCTCCACTTT

D: .
J: TRBJ1-5
V: TRBV6-1
size: .
CDR3: CASSAPAGSVLHF
DNA: TGTGCCAGCAGTGCCCCGGCGGGCTCGGTCTTACATTTT

D: .
J: TRBJ1-1
V: TRBV30
size: few
CDR3: CAWTPQLGGTEAFF
DNA: TGTGCCTGGACTCCCCAGTTGGGCGGCACTGAAGCTTTCTTT

D: .
J: TRBJ1-2
V: TRBV9
size: .
CDR3: CASSVTGTDGYTF
DNA: TGTGCCAGCAGCGTCACGGGGACGGATGGCTACACCTTC

D: .
J: TRBJ1-5
V: TRBV7-2
size: .
CDR3: CASSFYLDPLQPQHF
DNA: TGTGCCAGCAGCTTCTATTTAGATCCCCTTCAGCCCCAGCATTTT

D: .
J: TRBJ1-4
V: TRBV30
size: .
CDR3: CAWSPGRGGEKLFF
DNA: TGTGCCTGGAGCCCGGGACGGGGCGGAGAAAAACTGTTTTTT

D: .
J: TRBJ1-1
V: TRBV6-5
size: .
CDR3: CASSYGGWDTEAFF
DNA: TGTGCCAGCAGTTACGGGGGTTGGGACACTGAAGCTTTCTTT

D: .
J: TRBJ2-4
V: TRBV28
size: .
CDR3: CASSTKNIQYF
DNA: TGTGCCAGCAGCACTAAAAACATTCAGTACTTC

D: .
J: TRBJ1-3
V: TRBV6-5
size: .
CDR3: CASSFSGALENTIYF
DNA: TGTGCCAGCAGTTTTTCAGGGGCGCTTGAAAACACCATATATTTT

D: TRBD1
J: TRBJ2-1
V: TRBV4-2
size: .
CDR3: CASSARDRGGVDEQFF
DNA: TGTGCCAGCAGCGCAAGGGACAGGGGAGGGGTTGATGAGCAGTTCTTC

D: TRBD1
J: TRBJ1-3
V: TRBV4-1
size: .
CDR3: CASSQGRQGEFLNTIYF
DNA: TGCGCCAGCAGCCAGGGCAGACAGGGGGAATTCTTAAACACCATATATTTT

D: TRBD2
J: TRBJ2-2
V: TRBV10-2
size: .
CDR3: CAVNPSGVSNTGELFF
DNA: TGCGCCGTCAACCCTAGCGGGGTATCGAACACCGGGGAGCTGTTTTTT

D: TRBD1
J: TRBJ1-1
V: TRBV19
size: .
CDR3: CASSILQQGAWTEAFF
DNA: TGTGCCAGTAGTATCCTTCAACAGGGGGCATGGACTGAAGCTTTCTTT

D: .
J: TRBJ2-1
V: TRBV5-1
size: .
CDR3: CASSLAPGSYNEQFF
DNA: TGCGCCAGCAGCTTGGCCCCGGGCTCCTACAATGAGCAGTTCTTC

D: TRBD2
J: TRBJ2-4
V: TRBV4-1
size: .
CDR3: CASSQESSGGRDIQYF
DNA: TGCGCCAGCAGCCAAGAGTCTAGCGGGGGGAGGGACATTCAGTACTTC

D: .
J: TRBJ2-2
V: TRBV7-9
size: .
CDR3: CASRGRADNLNTGELFF
DNA: TGTGCCAGCAGAGGAAGGGCAGACAACTTGAACACCGGGGAGCTGTTTTTT

D: .
J: TRBJ1-1
V: TRBV7-2
size: .
CDR3: CASSLPWRGRPEAFF
DNA: TGTGCCAGCAGCTTACCGTGGAGAGGACGGCCAGAAGCTTTCTTT

D: TRBD1
J: TRBJ2-7
V: TRBV5-4
size: once
CDR3: CASSMTGGSYEQYF
DNA: TGTGCCAGCAGCATGACAGGGGGGTCCTACGAGCAGTACTTC

D: .
J: TRBJ1-2
V: TRBV6-5
size: .
CDR3: CASSYSTGVYTF
DNA: TGTGCCAGCAGTTACTCGACGGGTGTTTACACCTTC

D: .
J: TRBJ1-2
V: TRBV7-9
size: .
CDR3: CASSFTGFYGYTF
DNA: TGTGCCAGCAGCTTTACAGGGTTCTATGGCTACACCTTC

D: TRBD1
J: TRBJ1-6
V: TRBV5-6
size: once
CDR3: CASSWRDRGSYNSPLHF
DNA: TGTGCCAGCAGCTGGAGGGACAGGGGTTCCTATAATTCACCCCTCCACTTT

D: TRBD2
J: TRBJ2-1
V: TRBV28
size: .
CDR3: CASSLGLAGGGSNEQFF
DNA: TGTGCCAGCAGTTTAGGGCTAGCGGGAGGAGGATCCAATGAGCAGTTCTTC

D: .
J: TRBJ2-3
V: TRBV5-8
size: .
CDR3: CASSQRTHLDTQYF
DNA: TGTGCCAGCAGCCAGAGGACTCACCTCGATACGCAGTATTTT

D: TRBD1
J: TRBJ1-2
V: TRBV7-9
size: .
CDR3: CASSHPMTGVRYGYTF
DNA: TGTGCCAGCAGCCACCCGATGACAGGGGTAAGGTATGGCTACACCTTC

D: .
J: TRBJ2-3
V: TRBV7-2
size: .
CDR3: CASSPLADTQYF
DNA: TGTGCCAGCAGCCCCCTCGCAGATACGCAGTATTTT

D: .
J: TRBJ2-3
V: TRBV5-4
size: .
CDR3: CASSRAGASTDTQYF
DNA: TGTGCCAGCAGCAGAGCCGGCGCTAGCACAGATACGCAGTATTTT

D: .
J: TRBJ1-3
V: TRBV11-2
size: .
CDR3: CASSPDYSGNTIYF
DNA: TGTGCCAGCAGCCCAGATTACTCTGGAAACACCATATATTTT

D: .
J: TRBJ2-1
V: TRBV19
size: .
CDR3: CASREWRGDYNEQFF
DNA: TGTGCCAGTAGGGAGTGGAGGGGTGACTACAATGAGCAGTTCTTC

D: .
J: TRBJ1-1
V: TRBV11-1
size: .
CDR3: CASSLKSNTEAFF
DNA: TGTGCCAGCAGCTTAAAGTCGAACACTGAAGCTTTCTTT